The next 25 T cell receptor beta chains were all read from a single sample in a study of T cell changes during pregnancy in multiple sclerosis. The method was immunoSEQ multiplex PCR; TCRdb's version includes in-frame clones alone and lacks a portion of them. This table has under 75,000 clones, nearly 95% appearing once. The specimen comprised CD4+ T cells from peripheral blood mononuclear cells, sampled after pregnancy. The receptors here all came from a female donor with multiple sclerosis, enrolled in a pregnancy study.

This chain links TRBV19 with TRBJ2-2, with 9 bases identical to TRBD2. There are 14 residues in the CDR3. The V gene end was trimmed by 7 bases and the J gene end by 5 bases; junction bases not matched to a gene: 5. Germline values: CDR1 LNHDA, CDR2 SQIVND (reference sequence). The CDR3, as DNA: TGTGCCAGTAACTCAGCGGGAGGAACCGGGGAGCTGTTTTTT. Its protein is CASNSAGGTGELFF.

The rearrangement joins TRBV5-4 to TRBJ2-7; possibly TRBD2 for D (5 bases). This CDR3 is 14 amino acids long. Germline loops: CDR1 SGHNT, CDR2 YYREEE (reference sequence). Trimming removed 0 bases from V and 8 bases from J, with 15 bases in between. CDR3 DNA sequence: TGTGCCAGCAGCTTGGAGTCTGTCGGGGTGAAGCAGTACTTC. Translating gives CASSLESVGVKQYF.

The chain recombines TRBV5-1 with TRBJ2-7; 10 bases agree with TRBD1. Per germline, CDR1 SGHRS and CDR2 YFSETQ. This CDR3 region has 18 residues. The trim removed 1 base at V and 3 bases at J, leaving 13 bases unmatched. The DNA for the CDR3 is TGCGCCAGCAGCTTGTGGCACCCGGGACAGGGGAGCTTCTACGAGCAGTACTTC. Encoded protein: CASSLWHPGQGSFYEQYF. The full variable domain, rest sourced from reference TRBV5-1 and TRBJ2-7, is KAGVTQTPRYLIKTRGQQVTLSCSPISGHRSVSWYQQTPGQGLQFLFEYFSETQRNKGNFPGRFSGRQFSNSRSEMNVSTLELGDSALYLCASSLWHPGQGSFYEQYFGPGTRLTVT.

The gene calls are TRBV6-6 and TRBJ2-1, with 10 bases lining up with TRBD1. The CDR3 has 16 residues. The V gene's germline CDR1 is MNHNY and CDR2 SVGAGI (reference sequence). V trimming: 5 bases; J trimming: 4 bases; junction bases outside the gene matches: 8. In DNA form, the CDR3 reads TGTGCCAGCAGTGCCGAGGGACAGGGGCTTTACAATGAGCAGTTCTTC. Amino acid sequence: CASSAEGQGLYNEQFF.

This chain joins TRBV19 and TRBJ1-5; no definite D call. V was shortened by 3 bases and J by 0 bases, with 6 bases between the two germline ends. The CDR3 sequence is 14 residues long. Per germline, CDR1 LNHDA and CDR2 SQIVND (reference sequence). The CDR3 DNA follows: TGTGCCAGTAGTATCCGTAATAGCAATCAGCCCCAGCATTTT. Residues: CASSIRNSNQPQHF.

The rearrangement joins TRBV5-5 to TRBJ1-2; D uncertain. The V end was cut by 2 bases, the J end by 4 bases, with 12 bases between. CDR1 is SGHKS and CDR2 is YYEKEE in the germline V gene (reference sequence). The CDR3 totals 14 residues. The CDR3, as DNA: TGTGCCAGCAGCTTTAGGGAAGAGGGCTATGGCTACACCTTC. It codes for CASSFREEGYGYTF.

This clone was seen a single time. The chain links TRBV11-2 to TRBJ1-2; possibly TRBD1 for D (6 bases). CDR3 length equals 13 residues. CDR1 is SGHAT, CDR2 FQNNGV, per germline. Trimming removed 5 bases at V and 5 bases at J, with 12 bases between. CDR3 sequence reads: CASSPTGFYGYTF. The CDR3 coding sequence is TGTGCCAGCAGCCCTACAGGGTTTTATGGCTACACCTTC.

The rearrangement links TRBV6-1 to TRBJ2-5; possible D gene TRBD2, 7 bases. Trimming pared 2 bases from V and 6 bases from J, leaving 16 bases between. The CDR3 loop spans 15 amino acids. Germline CDR1 and CDR2: MNHNS and SASEGT. The CDR3 protein is CASSERGGGGKTQYF. CDR3 DNA: TGTGCCAGCAGTGAAAGGGGGGGAGGTGGTAAGACCCAGTACTTC.

This clone was recorded a few times. V is TRBV7-6 and J is TRBJ2-5, with 8 bases fitting TRBD1. Per the germline V gene, CDR1 is SGHVS and CDR2 is FNYEAQ. This CDR3 has 12 residues. V gave up 4 bases and J gave up 12 bases; unmatched junction bases: 7. The CDR3 nucleotides are TGTGCCAGCAGCTCGGCAGGGGGCCGGGAGTACTTC. This gives the protein CASSSAGGREYF.

The V call is TRBV7-2, the J call TRBJ2-3; TRBD1 agrees at 9 bases. The CDR3 sequence is 14 residues long. Germline V gene lookup returns CDR1 SGHTA and CDR2 FQGNSA. J was trimmed by 4 bases and V by 4 bases; bases with no gene match: 3. CDR3 sequence: CASSWTGAADTQYF. CDR3 DNA sequence: TGTGCCAGCAGCTGGACAGGGGCGGCAGATACGCAGTATTTT. The full variable domain, rest sourced from reference TRBV7-2 and TRBJ2-3, is GAGVSQSPSNKVTEKGKDVELRCDPISGHTALYWYRQSLGQGLEFLIYFQGNSAPDKSGLPSDRFSAERTGGSVSTLTIQRTQQEDSAVYLCASSWTGAADTQYFGPGTRLTVL.

This clone was seen just once. The rearrangement links TRBV7-9 to TRBJ2-2, with TRBD1 as a possible D gene (6 bases). Trimming removed 2 bases at V and 2 bases at J, with 9 bases between. Germline CDR1 reads SEHNR; CDR2 reads FQNEAQ (reference sequence). This CDR3 contains 15 residues. The CDR3 coding sequence is TGTGCCAGCAGCTTACAACAGGGTAACACCGGGGAGCTGTTTTTT. Its translation: CASSLQQGNTGELFF.

The chain recombines TRBV9 with TRBJ1-5; maybe TRBD1 (5 bases). Germline CDR1 and CDR2: SGDLS and YYNGEE. CDR3 length: 14 amino acids. The V and J ends lost 3 bases and 6 bases respectively, with 13 bases between them. The CDR3 reads CASSAYGGGQPQHF. The CDR3 DNA reads TGTGCCAGCAGCGCCTACGGGGGAGGTCAGCCCCAGCATTTT.

The chain employs TRBV5-8 and TRBJ2-6, with 8 bases matching TRBD1. Trimming removed 2 bases from V and 0 bases from J; junction bases left unmatched: 4. The CDR3 runs 17 residues. Germline V gene sequence: CDR1 SGHTS, CDR2 YDEGEE. CDR3 residues: CASSFRDRPSGANVLTF. Written as DNA, the CDR3 is TGTGCCAGCAGCTTCCGGGACAGGCCCTCTGGGGCCAACGTCCTGACTTTC. Drawing the rest from reference TRBV5-8 and TRBJ2-6, the complete variable domain is EAGVTQSPTHLIKTRGQQATLRCSPISGHTSVYWYQQALGLGLQFLLWYDEGEERNRGNFPPRFSGRQFPNYSSELNVNALELEDSALYLCASSFRDRPSGANVLTFGAGSRLTVL.

J is TRBJ1-4 and V is TRBV19; unclear D gene. Germline CDR1 LNHDA, CDR2 SQIVND (reference sequence). V lost 8 bases, J lost 4 bases, and 14 bases lay in between. The CDR3 contains 14 residues. The CDR3 region has the DNA TGTGCCAGTGGCAGTTCGCCTTTTAATGAAAAACTGTTTTTT. Translated: CASGSSPFNEKLFF.

The chain combines TRBV2 with TRBJ2-1, with D possibly TRBD2 on 6 matching bases. The V and J ends lost 4 bases and 7 bases respectively, with 8 bases between them. The CDR3 runs 12 residues. Germline V gives CDR1 SNHLY, CDR2 FYNNEI. The CDR3 sequence is CASSVGGNEQFF. The CDR3 nucleotides are TGTGCCAGCAGTGTGGGGGGAAATGAGCAGTTCTTC.

J is TRBJ1-5 and V is TRBV28, with TRBD1 matching over 8 bases. The CDR3 is 13 residues long. The ends lost 6 bases at V and 4 bases at J; junction bases unmatched: 2. Germline V CDR1 and CDR2: MDHEN, SYDVKM. The CDR3 sequence is CASRRDRNQPQHF. The CDR3 DNA follows: TGTGCCAGCAGACGGGACAGGAATCAGCCCCAGCATTTT.

This chain links TRBV7-2 with TRBJ2-3; maybe TRBD1 (5 bases). The germline CDR1 and CDR2 sequences are SGHTA and FQGNSA. The CDR3 runs to 13 residues. Trimming removed 5 bases at V and 3 bases at J, with 9 bases between. The CDR3 loop is CASSVPGTDTQYF. CDR3 in DNA: TGTGCCAGCAGCGTCCCAGGGACAGATACGCAGTATTTT.

This clone was seen once. The chain joins TRBV6-5 to TRBJ2-1; possibly TRBD1 for D (6 bases). V lost 0 bases, J lost 8 bases, and 14 bases lay in between. The CDR3 contains 15 residues. Germline V lookup: CDR1 MNHEY, CDR2 SVGAGI. The CDR3 DNA sequence: TGTGCCAGCAGTTACTCGAGACCCAGGGGTCATGAGCAGTTCTTC. It specifies CASSYSRPRGHEQFF.

The chain carries TRBV30 and TRBJ1-1, with 7 positions matching TRBD1. This CDR3 is built from 11 residues. Trimming took 3 bases from V and 5 from J; bases not matched to a gene: 0. CDR1 is GTSNPN and CDR2 is SVGIG in the germline V gene (reference sequence). CDR3 DNA: TGTGCCTGGAGCAGGGGGACTGAAGCTTTCTTT. Its protein is CAWSRGTEAFF.

The V gene is TRBV30, the J gene TRBJ1-5, with D possibly matching TRBD1 (6 bases). V was shortened by 1 base and J by 6 bases, with 13 bases between the two germline ends. This CDR3 contains 14 residues. CDR1 and CDR2 from the germline V gene are GTSNPN and SVGIG (reference sequence). CDR3 in DNA: TGTGCCTGGAGTGGAGGGCAGGACAGTCAGCCCCAGCATTTT. Amino acid sequence: CAWSGGQDSQPQHF.

The chain combines TRBV6-1 with TRBJ1-1, with a weak D call TRBD1 (6 bases). This CDR3 contains 13 residues. Germline values: CDR1 MNHNS, CDR2 SASEGT. Trimming pared 6 bases from V and 1 base from J, leaving 9 bases between. CDR3 sequence: CASSQGGNTEAFF. For the CDR3, the DNA is TGTGCCAGCAGCCAAGGGGGGAACACTGAAGCTTTCTTT.

J is TRBJ2-5 and V is TRBV5-4; no definite D call. CDR3 length equals 12 residues. V was pared by 1 base and J by 4 bases, with 5 bases between. CDR1 is SGHNT, CDR2 YYREEE, per germline (reference sequence). The CDR3, as DNA: TGTGCCAGCAGCTTGAGTAGAGAGACCCAGTACTTC. Its translation: CASSLSRETQYF.

The chain is built from TRBV5-1 and TRBJ1-6, with 7 nucleotides matching TRBD1. CDR1 SGHRS and CDR2 YFSETQ come from the germline V gene. The trim removed 0 bases at V and 11 bases at J, leaving 5 bases unmatched. This CDR3 spans 14 amino acids. CDR3 in amino acids: CASSLVAQGTPLHF. Written as DNA, the CDR3 is TGCGCCAGCAGCTTGGTGGCACAGGGGACACCCCTCCACTTT. Complete variable domain (other parts from reference TRBV5-1 and TRBJ1-6): KAGVTQTPRYLIKTRGQQVTLSCSPISGHRSVSWYQQTPGQGLQFLFEYFSETQRNKGNFPGRFSGRQFSNSRSEMNVSTLELGDSALYLCASSLVAQGTPLHFGNGTRLTVT.

This clone was picked up one time. The chain links TRBV6-6 to TRBJ2-7; TRBD2 agrees at 11 bases. Trimming at V came to 9 bases and at J to 7 bases, leaving 8 bases not matched to a gene. The CDR3 totals 13 residues. Germline V gene lookup returns CDR1 MNHNY and CDR2 SVGAGI (reference sequence). DNA of the CDR3: TGTGCCAGTAGTAGCGGGGGGGTAGGTGAGCAGTACTTC. Amino acids: CASSSGGVGEQYF.

The V call is TRBV6-1, the J call TRBJ2-1; 8 bases fit TRBD2. The CDR3 extends over 14 amino acids. V lost 2 bases to trimming and J lost 4 bases; unmatched junction nucleotides: 1. Germline-derived CDR1 and CDR2 are MNHNS and SASEGT. The CDR3 region is CASSETSGYNEQFF. The CDR3 DNA reads as TGTGCCAGCAGTGAAACTAGCGGTTACAATGAGCAGTTCTTC.